The T cell receptor beta chain described here comes from a study of blood T cell repertoires in COVID-19. Looking at the study overall: Donors in the United States, Italy and Spain gave samples during acute or convalescent COVID-19.

CDR1 and CDR2 from the germline V gene are LNHDA and SQIVND (reference sequence). This CDR3 has 14 amino acids. The germline V and J ends were trimmed by 7 bases and 7 bases, with 20 bases remaining between them. Original analysis: How many nucleated cells were present was estimated from reference gene primer amplification. Generated by immunoSEQ multiplex PCR, the TCRdb table keeps only in-frame clones and is missing some. V, J and clone size derive from that table, while D and trimming were established from the DNA sequence. The sample lists nearly 100,000 clones; 82% were seen once. Sequenced material: peripheral blood. The TCR sequence derives from an older man with acute or convalescent COVID-19. The J gene is TRBJ2-7, the V gene TRBV19; D might be TRBD2 (6 bases). CDR3 sequence (DNA): TGTGCCAGTACCTATAGGGTGGGGACTGGGGAGCAGTACTTC. Its protein product is CASTYRVGTGEQYF.